These 5 T cell receptor beta chains were all obtained from the same sample, sequenced in a study of CD8+CD57+ T cells in acquired aplastic anemia (dated by TCRdb to 2017 to 2018). Data came from an Illumina HiSeq 2000. Genomic DNA was used as template for profiling of TCR beta VDJ combinations and CDR3 sequences. The public reads were reprocessed in TCRdb via fastp at Q25 and MiXCR, keeping in-frame beta chains. Duplicate CDR3 protein sequences are folded into a single record with the most common DNA and genes. This sample comprises about 110,000 distinct CDR3 sequences, less than 65% of them detected only once. 30% to 40% of the sample is in the top ten clones. Sequenced input: sorted CD4+, CD8+, or CD8+CD57+ T cells (not recorded which) from PBMCs. These receptors originate from a human donor in good health, serving as a control.

Ten or more counts support this clonotype. The rearrangement joins TRBV5-1 to TRBJ2-7; 7 positions agree with TRBD2. Trimming removed 2 bases from V and 5 bases from J; junction bases left unmatched: 4. CDR3 size: 13 residues. Germline values: CDR1 SGHRS, CDR2 YFSETQ. The CDR3 nucleotides read TGCGCCAGCAGCTTTATCACTAGCGACGAGCAGTACTTC. Protein sequence: CASSFITSDEQYF. The full variable domain, in which reference TRBV5-1 and TRBJ2-7 provide the parts outside the CDR3, is KAGVTQTPRYLIKTRGQQVTLSCSPISGHRSVSWYQQTPGQGLQFLFEYFSETQRNKGNFPGRFSGRQFSNSRSEMNVSTLELGDSALYLCASSFITSDEQYFGPGTRLTVT.

This clonotype was detected a few times. The chain carries TRBV7-2 and TRBJ2-7; D not certain. The V and J ends lost 5 bases and 6 bases respectively, with 11 bases between them. The CDR3 totals 12 residues. Germline assignment: CDR1 SGHTA and CDR2 FQGNSA. The CDR3 DNA follows: TGTGCCAGCAGCCAATTGTCGGCCGAGCAGTACTTC. Protein: CASSQLSAEQYF.

Only one count was recorded for this clonotype. This CDR3 reads CASCSQGTSGQETQYF. The CDR3 DNA follows: TGTGCCAGCTGCTCGCAGGGGACTAGCGGCCAAGAGACCCAGTACTTC. The chain is built from TRBV25-1 and TRBJ2-5; 11 bases fit TRBD2. This CDR3 spans 16 amino acids. CDR1 and CDR2 from the germline V gene are MGHDK and SYGVNS. V dropped 8 bases and J dropped 1; count of bases not matched to a gene: 9.

This sequence joins TRBV15 and TRBJ1-1; 8 nucleotides agree with TRBD1. The length of the CDR3 is 15 residues. Looked up from germline, CDR1 is LNHNV and CDR2 is YYDKDF (reference sequence). The junction had 11 bases not matched to a gene; V was cut back by 5 bases and J by 6 bases. The CDR3 DNA follows: TGTGCCACCAGCGGCAGGGGGCTGGGGCGGGCTGAAGCTTTCTTT. Protein product: CATSGRGLGRAEAFF.

Only a few counts were recorded for this clonotype. V is TRBV10-2 and J is TRBJ1-6; D possibly corresponds to TRBD1 (6 bases). Trimming stripped 5 bases from V and 5 bases from J, with 10 bases between. This CDR3 contains 14 residues. From germline, CDR1 is WSHSY and CDR2 SAAADI. The CDR3 DNA follows: TGCGCCAGCAGTCCCGAGGGGGATAATTCACCCCTCCACTTT. Its translation is CASSPEGDNSPLHF.